This passage covers 18 T cell receptor beta chains from one sample sequenced in a study of beta chain features in type 1 diabetes. Study results and caveats: Moderate but significant shortening of TCRB CDR3s was recorded in all four CD4+ subsets from Type 1 diabetes patients.

The sequenced template was cDNA made from the entire isolated RNA. This table comes from immunoSEQ multiplex PCR, and its TCRdb copy is limited to in-frame clones, with some not included. The repertoire holds roughly 400,000 clones, with 9.6% as singletons. The antigens for these receptors are not known. The sample taken for sequencing was central memory CD4+ T cells from blood. These receptor sequences come from a young man with type 1 diabetes.

This clone was seen repeatedly, ten times or more. The genes are TRBV5-5 and TRBJ2-1; perhaps TRBD1 as D (6 bases). V lost 2 bases, J lost 5 bases, and 14 bases lay in between. This CDR3 region has 15 residues. CDR1 and CDR2 from the germline V gene are SGHKS and YYEKEE (reference sequence). CDR3 nucleotides: TGTGCCAGCAGCTTCCGGGACAAGGTGAACAATGAGCAGTTCTTC. This codes for CASSFRDKVNNEQFF.

J is TRBJ2-3 and V is TRBV18, with D uncertain. CDR3 length: 13 amino acids. In germline, CDR1 is KGHSH, CDR2 LQKENI. Trimming removed 3 bases from V and 0 bases from J, with 4 bases in between. CDR3 in amino acids: CASSPASTDTQYF. Written as DNA, the CDR3 is TGTGCCAGCTCACCTGCTAGCACAGATACGCAGTATTTT. Using reference TRBV18 and TRBJ2-3 for the parts outside the CDR3, the full variable domain is NAGVMQNPRHLVRRRGQEARLRCSPMKGHSHVYWYRQLPEEGLKFMVYLQKENIIDESGMPKERFSAEFPKEGPSILRIQQVVRGDSAAYFCASSPASTDTQYFGPGTRLTVL.

This clone was seen a few times. V is TRBV11-3 and J is TRBJ2-7; TRBD2 matches at 15 bases. This CDR3 is built from 19 residues. Germline assignment: CDR1 SGHNT and CDR2 YENEEA. Trimming at V came to 6 bases and at J to 0 bases, leaving 12 bases not matched to a gene. Here the CDR3 reads CASRAPGLAGGPYSYEQYF. CDR3 DNA: TGTGCCAGCAGGGCTCCGGGACTAGCGGGAGGACCCTACTCCTACGAGCAGTACTTC.

The V call is TRBV28, the J call TRBJ2-4; D may be TRBD1 or TRBD2 (5 bases each). The CDR3 loop spans 17 amino acids. Germline-derived CDR1 and CDR2 are MDHEN and SYDVKM. Trimming removed 7 bases from V and 1 base from J, with 20 bases in between. The CDR3 region has the DNA TGTGCCAGCACCCCTCTGGGGGTTTTTGGGGCCAAAAACATTCAGTACTTC. Its protein is CASTPLGVFGAKNIQYF.

The chain couples TRBV21-1 to TRBJ2-5; the table calls TRBD2, which could not be checked here. TRBV21-1 is given as a pseudogene. This CDR3 has 17 amino acids. The CDR3 region is CASSKVDERENFETQYF. As DNA, the CDR3 is TGTGCCAGCAGCAAAGTAGACGAGCGGGAGAATTTCGAGACCCAGTACTTC.

Remarks on this clone: A read error is the likely source, as a far larger clone sits one nucleotide away. The chain is built from TRBV7-9 and TRBJ2-3; D is possibly TRBD1 (5 bases). This CDR3 is built from 16 residues. Germline V gene sequence: CDR1 SEHNR, CDR2 FQNEAQ (reference sequence). CDR3 sequence reads: CVSSLGRQFLTDTQYF. CDR3 DNA sequence: TGTGTCAGCAGCTTAGGGCGACAGTTCCTCACAGATACGCAGTATTTT. The full variable domain, completed using reference TRBV7-9 and TRBJ2-3, is DTGVSQNPRHKITKRGQNVTFRCDPISEHNRLYWYRQTLGQGPEFLTYFQNEAQLEKSRLLSDRFSAERPKGSFSTLEIQRTEQGDSAMYLCVSSLGRQFLTDTQYFGPGTRLTVL.

V and J are TRBV6-6 and TRBJ1-2; 8 bases map to TRBD1. Trimming cost V 4 bases and J 10 bases; bases outside gene matches: 8. Germline-derived CDR1 and CDR2 are MNHNY and SVGAGI (reference sequence). The CDR3 consists of 13 residues. The CDR3, as DNA: TGTGCCAGCAGTTCCCGGGACAGGTCCTACTACACCTTC. This gives the protein CASSSRDRSYYTF.

This clone was recorded at least ten times. The gene calls are TRBV5-1 and TRBJ2-3; 10 bases are a match to TRBD2. Germline V lookup: CDR1 SGHRS, CDR2 YFSETQ. Trimming at V came to 4 bases and at J to 4 bases, leaving 3 bases not matched to a gene. The CDR3 spans 14 residues. The CDR3, as DNA: TGCGCCAGCAGCACTGGACTAGCGGCAGATACGCAGTATTTT. As protein: CASSTGLAADTQYF.

This clone showed up just a few times. DNA for the CDR3: TGTGCCAGTAGTATAGGTAGTGGGGTGCTAGCGGGCTTGGAGCAGTTCTTC. Its protein product is CASSIGSGVLAGLEQFF. V is TRBV19 and J is TRBJ2-1, with 8 positions matching TRBD2. Germline CDR1 reads LNHDA; CDR2 reads SQIVND (reference sequence). The CDR3 runs to 17 residues. V lost 1 base, J lost 10 bases, and 15 bases stayed unmatched.

This clone came up a few times. CDR3 sequence reads: CASSWTGENYGYTF. The CDR3 bases are TGCGCCAGCAGCTGGACAGGGGAAAACTATGGCTACACCTTC. This chain joins TRBV5-1 and TRBJ1-2; 9 nucleotides align to TRBD1. V shed 3 bases, J shed 2 bases, and the junction held 2 bases outside the gene matches. Looked up from germline, CDR1 is SGHRS and CDR2 is YFSETQ. The CDR3 has 14 amino acids.

This clone was counted a few times. This chain links TRBV28 with TRBJ2-7; possible D gene TRBD2, 5 bases. The CDR3 has 11 amino acids. Germline CDR1 MDHEN, CDR2 SYDVKM. The V and J ends lost 7 bases and 7 bases respectively, with 11 bases between them. This CDR3 reads CASTGREEQYF. CDR3 coding DNA: TGTGCCAGCACAGGTAGGGAGGAGCAGTACTTC.

This clone has a handful of counts. The rearrangement uses TRBV7-2 and TRBJ1-1; TRBD1 agrees at 9 bases. The CDR3 sequence is 16 residues long. Germline V lookup: CDR1 SGHTA, CDR2 FQGNSA. V was pared by 5 bases and J by 3 bases, with 10 bases of the junction left unmatched. CDR3 nucleotides: TGTGCCAGCAGCGTACCGGGACAGGGAAAGGACACTGAAGCTTTCTTT. Translated, it gives CASSVPGQGKDTEAFF. Complete variable domain (other parts from reference TRBV7-2 and TRBJ1-1): GAGVSQSPSNKVTEKGKDVELRCDPISGHTALYWYRQSLGQGLEFLIYFQGNSAPDKSGLPSDRFSAERTGGSVSTLTIQRTQQEDSAVYLCASSVPGQGKDTEAFFGQGTRLTVV.

This clone occurred many times. The V gene is TRBV28, the J gene TRBJ2-2, with 9 nucleotides matching TRBD2. CDR1 and CDR2 (germline): MDHEN, SYDVKM. The CDR3 loop spans 16 amino acids. J was trimmed by 4 bases and V by 6 bases; bases with no gene match: 9. The DNA for the CDR3 is TGTGCCAGCAGGCTTAGCGGGAGTGGTAGCACCGGGGAGCTGTTTTTT. Its protein is CASRLSGSGSTGELFF. The full variable domain, completed using reference TRBV28 and TRBJ2-2, is DVKVTQSSRYLVKRTGEKVFLECVQDMDHENMFWYRQDPGLGLRLIYFSYDVKMKEKGDIPEGYSVSREKKERFSLILESASTNQTSMYLCASRLSGSGSTGELFFGEGSRLTVL.

The rearrangement links TRBV21-1 to TRBJ2-3; the D segment call TRBD1 is taken from the table without a DNA check. TRBV21-1 is assigned pseudogene status. This CDR3 is 16 amino acids long. The CDR3 loop reads CASSNTRQGTPDTQYF. The DNA for the CDR3 is TGTGCCAGCAGCAACACCCGACAGGGTACCCCAGATACGCAGTATTTT.

The chain recombines TRBV5-1 with TRBJ2-2, with no clear D. The germline CDR1 and CDR2 sequences are SGHRS and YFSETQ. V was shortened by 0 bases and J by 7 bases, with 19 bases between the two germline ends. The CDR3 is 17 residues long. The CDR3 region has the DNA TGCGCCAGCAGCTTGGCGTCATCCTCCCCTAGAGACGGGGAGCTGTTTTTT. Translated, it gives CASSLASSSPRDGELFF.

This clone was observed a few times. An end of the junction does not agree with germline; a read error may underlie this. The chain joins TRBV10-3 to TRBJ1-1; D ambiguous. The length of the CDR3 is 13 residues. Germline V gene lookup returns CDR1 ENHRY and CDR2 SYGVKD. CDR3 coding DNA: TGTGCCAGCAGTGTTCGGGGAGACACTGAAGCTTTCTTT. This translates into CASSVRGDTEAFF.

CDR3 amino acids: CASSATGASEQFF. In nucleotides, the CDR3 is TGTGCCAGCAGCGCAACCGGGGCCTCAGAGCAGTTCTTC. The V and J genes are TRBV11-3 and TRBJ2-1; either TRBD1 or TRBD2 may supply D (5 bases each). The CDR3 spans 13 residues. From germline, CDR1 is SGHNT and CDR2 YENEEA. V was clipped by 5 bases and J by 10 bases, with 15 bases between them.

This clone was recorded a few times. The V gene is TRBV10-2, the J gene TRBJ2-1; unclear D gene. Germline V gives CDR1 WSHSY, CDR2 SAAADI. Trimming cost V 4 bases and J 5 bases, with 6 bases left between them. The CDR3 sequence is 12 residues long. CDR3 sequence reads: CASSAQNNEQFF. For the CDR3, the DNA is TGCGCCAGCAGTGCACAGAACAATGAGCAGTTCTTC.